One sample yielded the 10 T cell receptor beta chains listed below, sequenced in a study of T cells in Graves' hyperthyroidism and ophthalmopathy. RNA transcripts gave rise to amplified TCR beta CDR3 regions. With the HTBI primer set, the TCR CDR3 went through a first round of RT-PCR. TCRdb processed the multiplex PCR reads anew with MiXCR; each CDR3 protein has one entry. The data show 190,000 or so distinct CDR3 sequences, with 18% seen just once and about 41% held by the top ten. Specimen: blood. The receptor set was obtained from a middle-aged man with Graves' hyperthyroidism.

Notes on this clonotype: A much larger clonotype is one base distant, so this may be a read error. The conserved closing phenylalanine or tryptophan is absent in this CDR3, likely reflecting a read error. V and J are TRBV20-1 and TRBJ2-7; 7 nucleotides line up with TRBD2. CDR3 size: 13 residues. Germline lookup yields CDR1 DFQATT and CDR2 SNEGSKA (reference sequence). The ends lost 8 bases at V and 0 bases at J; junction bases unmatched: 7. In DNA, the CDR3 is TGCAGTCAGAGCGGGGTGCGCTCCTACGAGCAGTACCTC. The encoded protein is CSQSGVRSYEQYL.

This clonotype was picked up one time. The chain combines TRBV7-2 with TRBJ2-5; TRBD2 aligns across 12 bases. The CDR3 has 16 residues. V trimming: 5 bases; J trimming: 2 bases; junction bases outside the gene matches: 6. From germline, CDR1 is SGHTA and CDR2 FQGNSA. In DNA form, the CDR3 reads TGTGCCAGCAGCCAGGGACTAGCGGGCTTGCAAGAGACCCAGTACTTC. Protein product: CASSQGLAGLQETQYF.

This clonotype came up many times. V and J are TRBV20-1 and TRBJ1-1; D is possibly TRBD1 (5 bases). The CDR3 has 12 residues. The V end lost 3 bases, the J end lost 5 bases, and 10 bases lay between the germline ends. Germline CDR1 is DFQATT and CDR2 is SNEGSKA (reference sequence). The CDR3 sequence: CSARSRETEAFF. DNA of the CDR3: TGCAGTGCTAGGTCCAGGGAAACTGAAGCTTTCTTT.

This clonotype was seen many times. The CDR3 is CASSLLGQNYATNEKLFF. In DNA, the CDR3 is TGTGCCAGCAGTTTATTAGGACAAAACTACGCAACTAATGAAAAACTGTTTTTT. V is TRBV28 and J is TRBJ1-4, with a weak D call TRBD1 (5 bases). V was clipped by 1 base and J by 0 bases, with 15 bases between them. Germline V lookup: CDR1 MDHEN, CDR2 SYDVKM. The CDR3 length is 18 residues. Variable domain in full (rest from reference TRBV28 and TRBJ1-4): DVKVTQSSRYLVKRTGEKVFLECVQDMDHENMFWYRQDPGLGLRLIYFSYDVKMKEKGDIPEGYSVSREKKERFSLILESASTNQTSMYLCASSLLGQNYATNEKLFFGSGTQLSVL.

This chain connects TRBV6-2 or TRBV6-3 to TRBJ1-6, with D unresolved. CDR3 length equals 16 residues. Trimming removed 5 bases from V and 0 bases from J, with 11 bases in between. Germline values: CDR1 MNHEY, CDR2 SVGEGT. The CDR3 coding sequence is TGTGCCAGCAGTCGATTCGTCAGCTCCTATAATTCACCCCTCCACTTT. The encoded protein is CASSRFVSSYNSPLHF.

Many counts were recorded for this clonotype. The chain employs TRBV5-1 and TRBJ2-7, with 7 positions matching TRBD1. Unmatched junction bases numbered 3, after V lost 4 bases and J lost 5 bases. Per the germline V gene, CDR1 is SGHRS and CDR2 is YFSETQ. The CDR3 runs 12 residues. The CDR3 DNA sequence: TGCGCCAGCAGCGTCGACAGGGACGAGCAGTACTTC. Encoded protein: CASSVDRDEQYF.

This clonotype was found many times. The chain recombines TRBV7-9 with TRBJ2-3; perhaps TRBD2 as D (7 bases). CDR1 and CDR2 from the germline V gene are SEHNR and FQNEAQ (reference sequence). This CDR3 contains 15 residues. The V end was cut by 3 bases, the J end by 4 bases, with 14 bases between. CDR3 DNA: TGTGCCAGCAGCTTGGCGAGGGGGGGAGCAGATACGCAGTATTTT. Protein sequence: CASSLARGGADTQYF.

This clonotype showed up many times. The chain has TRBV6-2 or TRBV6-3 and TRBJ1-2; TRBD1 might be the D (5 bases). This CDR3 has 13 amino acids. Germline CDR1 MNHEY, CDR2 SVGEGT. Trimming removed 4 bases at V and 8 bases at J, with 14 bases between. CDR3 DNA sequence: TGTGCCAGCAGTTCGGGACGGGAATTGGGCTACACCTTC. The encoded protein is CASSSGRELGYTF.

This clonotype was recorded at least ten times. The chain links TRBV27 to TRBJ1-6; tentative D call: TRBD1 (5 bases). Germline lookup yields CDR1 MNHEY and CDR2 SMNVEV (reference sequence). V was pared by 2 bases and J by 10 bases, with 15 bases between. The CDR3 contains 15 residues. This chain's CDR3 is CASSLDAGRGSPLHF. Written as DNA, the CDR3 is TGTGCCAGCAGTTTAGATGCAGGGAGGGGATCACCCCTCCACTTT.

This clonotype was recorded a few times. This chain links TRBV4-3 with TRBJ2-1; TRBD1 is a possible D gene (5 bases). V was shortened by 1 base and J by 8 bases, with 12 bases between the two germline ends. The germline gives CDR1 LGHNA, CDR2 YSLEER. The CDR3 consists of 14 residues. The CDR3 DNA is TGCGCCAGCAGCCAAGCGACAGCTAGGGATGAGCAGTTCTTC. This translates into CASSQATARDEQFF.